The 20 T cell receptor beta chains listed next were all sequenced from one sample in a study of shared clonotypes between healthy human individuals. Profiling relied on immunoSEQ multiplex PCR, and the TCRdb table lists in-frame clones only, not all of them. The repertoire holds 1,400,000 or so clones, with approximately 98.5% as singletons. The sequenced sample was naive CD4+ T cells sorted from blood. As to subset: CD45RA+ positively selected. These receptors were collected from a man aged 25 to 40 in good health.

The rearrangement uses TRBV29-1 and TRBJ2-7; D might be TRBD1 or TRBD2, each matching 5 bases. The CDR3 runs 12 residues. The V end lost 4 bases, the J end lost 6 bases, and 13 bases lay between the germline ends. Germline CDR1 and CDR2: SQVTM and ANQGSEA. CDR3 coding DNA: TGCAGCGTTGGTGGGGCCCGGGGCGAGCAGTACTTC. Its protein product is CSVGGARGEQYF.

This chain uses TRBV19 with TRBJ2-2; D call uncertain. The CDR3 consists of 13 residues. Germline loops: CDR1 LNHDA, CDR2 SQIVND (reference sequence). V gave up 4 bases and J gave up 4 bases, with 7 bases separating them. CDR3 residues: CASSKIVTGELFF. In nucleotides, the CDR3 is TGTGCCAGTAGTAAAATAGTCACCGGGGAGCTGTTTTTT.

For this clone: Other nucleotide sequences from this sample produce the same CDR3. The J gene is TRBJ2-5, the V gene TRBV5-1; 9 bases line up with TRBD2. The CDR3 sequence is 15 residues long. The V gene end was trimmed by 4 bases and the J gene end by 2 bases; junction bases not matched to a gene: 6. Germline V CDR1 and CDR2: SGHRS, YFSETQ. The DNA of the CDR3 is TGCGCCAGCAGCCCTCCCCTAGCGGGACAAGAGACCCAGTACTTC. It specifies CASSPPLAGQETQYF.

The chain employs TRBV5-1 and TRBJ1-1; maybe TRBD1 (6 bases). V lost 4 bases and J 4 bases, leaving 8 bases between the germline ends. The V gene's germline CDR1 is SGHRS and CDR2 YFSETQ. The CDR3 extends over 12 amino acids. For the CDR3, the DNA is TGCGCCAGCAGCCAACAGGGCACTGAAGCTTTCTTT. It is translated as CASSQQGTEAFF.

The rearrangement links TRBV6-6 to TRBJ2-3, with 11 nucleotides matching TRBD2. Looked up from germline, CDR1 is MNHNY and CDR2 is SVGAGI (reference sequence). With V trimmed by 6 bases and J by 4 bases, 6 bases remained unmatched. The CDR3 runs 15 residues. CDR3 sequence (DNA): TGTGCCAGCAGACAACTAGCGGGAGCGCCAGATACGCAGTATTTT. Translating it yields CASRQLAGAPDTQYF.

The count of this clone is one. The chain has TRBV7-9 and TRBJ2-5; 11 positions match TRBD2. V lost 5 bases to trimming and J lost 4 bases; unmatched junction nucleotides: 9. There are 16 residues in the CDR3. Germline V CDR1 and CDR2: SEHNR, FQNEAQ (reference sequence). This chain's CDR3 is CASSPRLAGRGETQYF. The CDR3 region has the DNA TGTGCCAGCAGCCCCAGACTAGCGGGAAGGGGAGAGACCCAGTACTTC.

About this clone itself: Other DNA variants within this sample encode the same CDR3. V and J are TRBV5-4 and TRBJ2-1; 9 positions match TRBD2. Germline-derived CDR1 and CDR2 are SGHNT and YYREEE (reference sequence). V trimming: 0 bases; J trimming: 9 bases; junction bases outside the gene matches: 7. The CDR3 spans 15 residues. CDR3 region: CASSLVLAGVGEQFF. Here the CDR3 DNA reads TGTGCCAGCAGCTTGGTGTTAGCGGGAGTCGGTGAGCAGTTCTTC.

The CDR3 loop is CASSPGTGAYGYTF. For the CDR3, the DNA is TGTGCCAGCAGCCCCGGGACAGGAGCCTATGGCTACACCTTC. This chain uses TRBV7-2 with TRBJ1-2; TRBD1 agrees at 8 bases. The CDR3 is 14 residues long. The V segment lost 5 bases and the J segment 4 bases; nucleotides outside the gene matches: 6. From germline, CDR1 is SGHTA and CDR2 FQGNSA. Drawing the rest from reference TRBV7-2 and TRBJ1-2, the complete variable domain is GAGVSQSPSNKVTEKGKDVELRCDPISGHTALYWYRQSLGQGLEFLIYFQGNSAPDKSGLPSDRFSAERTGGSVSTLTIQRTQQEDSAVYLCASSPGTGAYGYTFGSGTRLTVV.

The rearrangement links TRBV6-6 to TRBJ1-1; tentative D call: TRBD1 (5 bases). This CDR3 is 15 amino acids long. Germline CDR1 reads MNHNY; CDR2 reads SVGAGI (reference sequence). Trimming removed 6 bases at V and 3 bases at J, with 17 bases between. The CDR3 DNA reads TGTGCCAGCAGGATTTTCGGGGGATCGGACACTGAAGCTTTCTTT. As protein: CASRIFGGSDTEAFF.

A remark on this clone: Other nucleotide sequences in the sample specify the same CDR3. The CDR3 loop reads CASSVGLAGVETQYF. CDR3 in DNA: TGTGCCAGCAGCGTAGGACTAGCGGGAGTCGAGACCCAGTACTTC. The chain couples TRBV9 to TRBJ2-5, with 12 nucleotides matching TRBD2. Germline lookup yields CDR1 SGDLS and CDR2 YYNGEE. The CDR3 has 15 residues. The V gene end was trimmed by 0 bases and the J gene end by 5 bases; junction bases not matched to a gene: 2.

This chain links TRBV5-1 with TRBJ2-7; 10 bases fit TRBD1. V trimming: 4 bases; J trimming: 5 bases; junction bases outside the gene matches: 6. The V gene's germline CDR1 is SGHRS and CDR2 YFSETQ. This CDR3 is 14 amino acids long. The CDR3 region is CASSPGTGANEQYF. The CDR3 nucleotides are TGCGCCAGCAGCCCGGGGACAGGGGCGAACGAGCAGTACTTC.

The V gene is TRBV14, the J gene TRBJ2-5; 7 bases match TRBD2. J lost 4 bases, V lost 0 bases, and 8 bases had no gene match. CDR1 is SGHDN and CDR2 is FVKESK in the germline V gene. CDR3 size: 16 residues. The CDR3 here is CASSQELAGRRETQYF. In DNA form, the CDR3 reads TGTGCCAGCAGCCAAGAATTAGCGGGCAGGAGAGAGACCCAGTACTTC.

V is TRBV12-2 and J is TRBJ1-2; the D call of TRBD1 is as the table states it, not checked on the DNA. TRBV12-2 is marked as a pseudogene. The CDR3 runs 16 residues. The CDR3 spells CASRSPPGQDFYGYTF. DNA for the CDR3: TGTGCAAGTCGCTCCCCCCCGGGACAGGACTTCTATGGCTACACCTTC.

This chain uses TRBV11-2 with TRBJ2-7; no definite D call. This CDR3 is 12 amino acids long. V lost 5 bases to trimming and J lost 1 base, with 6 bases between them. CDR1 SGHAT and CDR2 FQNNGV come from the germline V gene. The CDR3 region has the DNA TGTGCCAGCAGCCCCGTATCCTACGAGCAGTACTTC. Translating it yields CASSPVSYEQYF.

CDR3 region: CASSPQGVANEKLFF. Written as DNA, the CDR3 is TGTGCCAGCTCACCCCAGGGGGTCGCTAATGAAAAACTGTTTTTT. V and J are TRBV18 and TRBJ1-4; 7 positions match TRBD1. The CDR3 covers 15 residues. The germline gives CDR1 KGHSH, CDR2 LQKENI. Trimming removed 3 bases from V and 3 bases from J; junction bases left unmatched: 4.

This clone was observed a single time. The V and J genes are TRBV5-1 and TRBJ1-2; D might be TRBD1 (6 bases). Germline assignment: CDR1 SGHRS and CDR2 YFSETQ. The germline V and J ends were trimmed by 4 bases and 0 bases, with 10 bases remaining between them. This CDR3 comprises 14 residues. The CDR3 sequence is CASSVDRANYGYTF. In nucleotides, the CDR3 is TGCGCCAGCAGCGTGGACAGAGCTAACTATGGCTACACCTTC.

V gene TRBV28 combines with J gene TRBJ2-7, with TRBD1 identical over 8 bases. V trimming: 5 bases; J trimming: 5 bases; junction bases outside the gene matches: 14. Germline V gene sequence: CDR1 MDHEN, CDR2 SYDVKM. The CDR3 contains 16 residues. In DNA, the CDR3 is TGTGCCAGCAGTCTTTGGACAGGACAGGGACAGGACGAGCAGTACTTC. Protein product: CASSLWTGQGQDEQYF.

V is TRBV4-2 and J is TRBJ1-5; the D is unclear. The CDR3 covers 17 residues. V lost 4 bases and J 1 base, leaving 17 bases between the germline ends. The V gene's germline CDR1 is LGHNA and CDR2 YNFKEQ. The CDR3 protein is CASSPGADSSSNQPQHF. CDR3 nucleotide sequence: TGTGCCAGCAGCCCAGGCGCGGACTCATCAAGCAATCAGCCCCAGCATTTT.

This rearrangement joins TRBV28 to TRBJ2-6, with a possible D match to TRBD2 (6 bases). This CDR3 is 14 amino acids long. Germline CDR1 and CDR2: MDHEN and SYDVKM. Trimming shortened V by 10 bases and J by 0 bases, and 10 bases separated the two germline ends. The chain's CDR3 is CAISRGSGANVLTF. Written as DNA, the CDR3 is TGTGCCATCTCGCGGGGCTCTGGGGCCAACGTCCTGACTTTC. Variable domain in full (rest from reference TRBV28 and TRBJ2-6): DVKVTQSSRYLVKRTGEKVFLECVQDMDHENMFWYRQDPGLGLRLIYFSYDVKMKEKGDIPEGYSVSREKKERFSLILESASTNQTSMYLCAISRGSGANVLTFGAGSRLTVL.

V is TRBV7-2 and J is TRBJ2-5; 15 bases map to TRBD2. The length of the CDR3 is 14 residues. V shed 6 bases, J shed 8 bases, and the junction held 4 bases outside the gene matches. The germline CDR1 and CDR2 sequences are SGHTA and FQGNSA. The DNA for the CDR3 is TGTGCCAGCAGTAGGACTAGCGGGGGGGGAACCCAGTACTTC. It translates to CASSRTSGGGTQYF.